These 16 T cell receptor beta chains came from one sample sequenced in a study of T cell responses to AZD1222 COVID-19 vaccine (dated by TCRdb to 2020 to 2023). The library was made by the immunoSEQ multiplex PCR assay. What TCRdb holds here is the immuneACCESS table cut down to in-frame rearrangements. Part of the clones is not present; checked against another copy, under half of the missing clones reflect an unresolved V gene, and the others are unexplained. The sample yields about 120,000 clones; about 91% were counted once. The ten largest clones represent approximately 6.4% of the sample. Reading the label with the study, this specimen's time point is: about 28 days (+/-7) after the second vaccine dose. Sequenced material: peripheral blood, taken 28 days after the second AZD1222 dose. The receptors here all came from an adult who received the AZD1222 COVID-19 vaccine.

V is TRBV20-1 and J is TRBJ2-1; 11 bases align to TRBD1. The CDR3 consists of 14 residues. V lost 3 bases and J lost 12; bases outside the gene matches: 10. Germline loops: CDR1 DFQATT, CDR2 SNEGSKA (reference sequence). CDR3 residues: CSASRGTGGLGQFF. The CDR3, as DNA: TGCAGTGCTAGTAGAGGGACAGGGGGTCTGGGGCAGTTCTTC.

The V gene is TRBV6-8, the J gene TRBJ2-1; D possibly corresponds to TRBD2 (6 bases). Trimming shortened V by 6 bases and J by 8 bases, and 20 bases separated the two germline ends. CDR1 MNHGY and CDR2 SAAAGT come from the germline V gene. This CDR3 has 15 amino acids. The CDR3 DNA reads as TGTGCCAGCAGGAGAGGAGGGACCAATCACCATGAGCAGTTCTTC. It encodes CASRRGGTNHHEQFF.

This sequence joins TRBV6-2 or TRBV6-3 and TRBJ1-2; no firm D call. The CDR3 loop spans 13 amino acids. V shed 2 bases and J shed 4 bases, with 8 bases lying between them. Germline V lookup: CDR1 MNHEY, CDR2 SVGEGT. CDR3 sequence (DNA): TGTGCCAGCAGTTACAACGGAGTCTATGGCTACACCTTC. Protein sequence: CASSYNGVYGYTF.

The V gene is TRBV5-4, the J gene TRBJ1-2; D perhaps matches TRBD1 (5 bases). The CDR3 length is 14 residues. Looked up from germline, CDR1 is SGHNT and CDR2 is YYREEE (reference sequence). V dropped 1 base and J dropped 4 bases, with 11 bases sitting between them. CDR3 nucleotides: TGTGCCAGCAGCTTGCCGGGGGTGGGCTATGGCTACACCTTC. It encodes CASSLPGVGYGYTF.

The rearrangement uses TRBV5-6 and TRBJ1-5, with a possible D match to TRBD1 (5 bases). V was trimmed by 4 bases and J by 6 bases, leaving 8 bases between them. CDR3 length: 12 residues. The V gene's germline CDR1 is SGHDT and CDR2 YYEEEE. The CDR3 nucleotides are TGTGCCAGCAGCCCCCAGGGTCAGCCCCAGCATTTT. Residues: CASSPQGQPQHF.

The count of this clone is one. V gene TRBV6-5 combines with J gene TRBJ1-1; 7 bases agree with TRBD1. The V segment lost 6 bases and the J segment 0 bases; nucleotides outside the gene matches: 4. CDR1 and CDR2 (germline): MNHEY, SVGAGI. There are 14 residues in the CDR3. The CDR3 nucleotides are TGTGCCAGCAGGAACGGACAGGTGAACACTGAAGCTTTCTTT. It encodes CASRNGQVNTEAFF.

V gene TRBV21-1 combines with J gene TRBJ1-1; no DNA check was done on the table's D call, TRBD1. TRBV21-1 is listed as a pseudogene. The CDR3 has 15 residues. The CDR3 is CASSKTGQVGTEAFF. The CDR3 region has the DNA TGTGCCAGCAGCAAAACGGGACAGGTGGGGACTGAAGCTTTCTTT.

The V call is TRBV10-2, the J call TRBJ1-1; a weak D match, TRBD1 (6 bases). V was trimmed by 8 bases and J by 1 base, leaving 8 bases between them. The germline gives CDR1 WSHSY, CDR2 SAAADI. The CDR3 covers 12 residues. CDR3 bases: TGCGCCAGCGGACAGAGGAACACTGAAGCTTTCTTT. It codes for CASGQRNTEAFF.

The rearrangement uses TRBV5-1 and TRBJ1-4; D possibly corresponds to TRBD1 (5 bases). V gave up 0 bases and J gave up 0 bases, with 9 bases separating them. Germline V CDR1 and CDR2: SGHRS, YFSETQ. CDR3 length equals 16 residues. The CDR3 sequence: CASSLAGTATNEKLFF. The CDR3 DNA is TGCGCCAGCAGCTTGGCCGGGACCGCAACTAATGAAAAACTGTTTTTT.

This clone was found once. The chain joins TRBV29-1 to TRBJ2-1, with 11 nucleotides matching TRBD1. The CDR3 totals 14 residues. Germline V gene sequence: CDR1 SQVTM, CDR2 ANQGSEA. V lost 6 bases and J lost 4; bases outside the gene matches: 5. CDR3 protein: CSVGTGGMYNEQFF. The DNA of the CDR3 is TGCAGCGTCGGGACAGGGGGTATGTACAATGAGCAGTTCTTC.

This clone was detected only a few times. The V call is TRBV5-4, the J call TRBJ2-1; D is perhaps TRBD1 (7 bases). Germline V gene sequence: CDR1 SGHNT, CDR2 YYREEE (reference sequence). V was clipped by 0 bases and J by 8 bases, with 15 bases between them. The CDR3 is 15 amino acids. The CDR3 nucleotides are TGTGCCAGCAGCTTGGAGGGCAGGGGGGTCGATGAGCAGTTCTTC. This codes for CASSLEGRGVDEQFF.

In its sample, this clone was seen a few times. The CDR3 loop is CASSPTTDRGGSPLHF. The CDR3 DNA reads as TGCGCCAGCAGCCCTACGACGGACAGGGGAGGCTCACCCCTCCACTTT. V and J are TRBV4-3 and TRBJ1-6; 9 nucleotides line up with TRBD1. After removal of 4 bases from V and 10 bases from J, the junction contained 11 bases not matched to a gene. CDR1 LGHNA and CDR2 YSLEER come from the germline V gene. This CDR3 has 16 residues.

The CDR3 nucleotides are TGCGCCAGCAGTGCTCAAGGGGGTTATCGCGAGCAGTACTTC. This encodes CASSAQGGYREQYF. The V and J genes are TRBV4-1 and TRBJ2-7; tentative D call: TRBD1 (6 bases). The CDR3 spans 14 residues. CDR1 MGHRA and CDR2 YSYEKL come from the germline V gene. Trimming stripped 6 bases from V and 6 bases from J, with 18 bases between.

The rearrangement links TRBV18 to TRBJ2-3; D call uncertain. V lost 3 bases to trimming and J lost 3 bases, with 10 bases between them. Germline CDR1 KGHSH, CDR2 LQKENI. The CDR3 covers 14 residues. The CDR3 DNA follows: TGTGCCAGCTCACCCTTTTTTGTAACAGATACGCAGTATTTT. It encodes CASSPFFVTDTQYF.

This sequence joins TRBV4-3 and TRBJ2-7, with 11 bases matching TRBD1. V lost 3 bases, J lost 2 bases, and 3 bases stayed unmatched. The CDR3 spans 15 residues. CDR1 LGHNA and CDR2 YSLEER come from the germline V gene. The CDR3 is CASSHWGQGAYEQYF. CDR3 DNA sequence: TGCGCCAGCAGCCACTGGGGACAGGGGGCCTACGAGCAGTACTTC.

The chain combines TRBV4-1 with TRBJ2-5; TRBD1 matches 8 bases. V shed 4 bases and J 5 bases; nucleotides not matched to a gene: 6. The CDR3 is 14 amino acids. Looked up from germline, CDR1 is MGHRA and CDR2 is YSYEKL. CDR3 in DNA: TGCGCCAGCAGCCCGTTGACAGGGGACGAGACCCAGTACTTC. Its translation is CASSPLTGDETQYF.